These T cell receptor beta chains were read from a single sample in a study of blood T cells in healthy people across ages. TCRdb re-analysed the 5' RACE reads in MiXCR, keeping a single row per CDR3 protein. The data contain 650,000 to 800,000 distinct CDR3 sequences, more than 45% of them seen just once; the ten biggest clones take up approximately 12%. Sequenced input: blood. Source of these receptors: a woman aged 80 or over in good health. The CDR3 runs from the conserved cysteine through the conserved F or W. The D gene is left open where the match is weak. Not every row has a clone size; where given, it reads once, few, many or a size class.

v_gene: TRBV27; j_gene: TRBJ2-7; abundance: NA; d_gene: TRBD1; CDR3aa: CASSLWQGAIESQYF; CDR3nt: TGTGCCAGCAGTTTATGGCAGGGGGCTATAGAGAGCCAGTACTTC
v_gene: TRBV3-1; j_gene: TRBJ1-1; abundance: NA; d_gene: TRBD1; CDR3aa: CASSPADRGLGEAFF; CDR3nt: TGTGCCAGCAGCCCGGCGGACAGGGGGCTTGGTGAAGCTTTCTTT
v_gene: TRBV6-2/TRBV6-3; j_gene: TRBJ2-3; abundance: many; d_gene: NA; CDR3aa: CASKKTSTDTQYF; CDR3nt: TGTGCCAGCAAGAAGACTAGCACAGATACGCAGTATTTT
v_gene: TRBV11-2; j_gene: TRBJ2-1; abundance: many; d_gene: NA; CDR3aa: CASSSRTGANHNEQFF; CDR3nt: TGTGCCAGCAGTTCCCGGACGGGGGCGAACCACAATGAGCAGTTCTTC
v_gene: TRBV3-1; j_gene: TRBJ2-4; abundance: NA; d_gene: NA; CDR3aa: CASSQDVIGGAKNIQYF; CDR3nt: TGTGCCAGCAGCCAAGATGTCATTGGGGGGGCCAAAAACATTCAGTACTTC
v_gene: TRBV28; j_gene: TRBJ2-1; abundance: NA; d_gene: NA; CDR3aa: CASTRSGSLWNEQFF; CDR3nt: TGTGCCAGCACACGTAGCGGATCCCTTTGGAATGAGCAGTTCTTC
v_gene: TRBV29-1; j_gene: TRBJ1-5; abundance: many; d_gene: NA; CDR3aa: CSVGPPQHF; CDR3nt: TGCAGCGTTGGACCGCCCCAGCATTTT
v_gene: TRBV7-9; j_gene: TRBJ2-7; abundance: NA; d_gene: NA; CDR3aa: CASSVAGSFNEQYF; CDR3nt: TGTGCCAGCAGCGTAGCCGGGAGCTTCAACGAGCAGTACTTC
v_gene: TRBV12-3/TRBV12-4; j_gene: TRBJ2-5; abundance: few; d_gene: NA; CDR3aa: CASGIVTVQETQYF; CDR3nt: TGTGCCAGCGGCATTGTGACAGTTCAAGAGACCCAGTACTTC
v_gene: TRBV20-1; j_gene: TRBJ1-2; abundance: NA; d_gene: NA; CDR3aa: CSAYREPYGYTF; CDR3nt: TGCAGTGCTTACAGGGAACCCTATGGCTACACCTTC
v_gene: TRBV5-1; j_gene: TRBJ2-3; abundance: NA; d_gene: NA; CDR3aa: CASSLVQGTETQYF; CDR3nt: TGCGCCAGCAGCTTGGTTCAGGGCACAGAGACGCAGTATTTT
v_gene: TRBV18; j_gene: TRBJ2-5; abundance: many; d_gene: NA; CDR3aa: CASSPQGQGTQYF; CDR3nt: TGTGCCAGCTCACCCCAGGGGCAGGGGACCCAGTACTTC
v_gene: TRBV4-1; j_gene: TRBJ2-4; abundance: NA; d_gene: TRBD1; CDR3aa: CASSQQDRVQNIQYF; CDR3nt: TGCGCCAGCAGCCAACAGGACAGGGTTCAAAACATTCAGTACTTC
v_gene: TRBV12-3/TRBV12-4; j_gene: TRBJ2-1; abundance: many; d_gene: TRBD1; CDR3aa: CASSQLGTEYNEQFF; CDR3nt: TGTGCCAGCAGCCAACTCGGGACAGAGTACAATGAGCAGTTCTTC
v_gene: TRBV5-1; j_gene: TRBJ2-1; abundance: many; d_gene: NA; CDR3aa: CASSLDRNNEQFF; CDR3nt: TGCGCCAGCAGCTTGGACAGAAACAATGAGCAGTTCTTC
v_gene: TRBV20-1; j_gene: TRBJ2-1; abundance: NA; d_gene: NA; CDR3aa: CSALGPGHEQFF; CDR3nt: TGCAGTGCCCTCGGCCCGGGGCATGAGCAGTTCTTC
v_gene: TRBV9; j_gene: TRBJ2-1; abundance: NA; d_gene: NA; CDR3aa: CASTGGRRGAWNEQFF; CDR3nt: TGTGCCAGCACCGGGGGTCGGAGAGGGGCATGGAATGAGCAGTTCTTC
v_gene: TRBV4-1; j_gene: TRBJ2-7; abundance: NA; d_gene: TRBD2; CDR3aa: CASSQWVSGSTSYEQYF; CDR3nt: TGCGCCAGCAGCCAATGGGTTAGCGGGTCAACCTCCTACGAGCAGTACTTC
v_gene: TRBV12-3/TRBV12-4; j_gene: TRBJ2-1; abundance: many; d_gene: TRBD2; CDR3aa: CASSTGGTGYNEQFF; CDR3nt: TGTGCCAGCAGTACGGGGGGTACTGGGTACAATGAGCAGTTCTTC
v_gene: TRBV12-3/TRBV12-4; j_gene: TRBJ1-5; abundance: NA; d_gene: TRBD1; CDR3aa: CASSKTGVSNQPQHF; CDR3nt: TGTGCCAGCAGCAAAACAGGGGTCTCCAATCAGCCCCAGCATTTT
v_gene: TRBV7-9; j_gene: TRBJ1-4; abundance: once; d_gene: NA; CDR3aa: CASSPPDGRSNEKLFF; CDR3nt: TGTGCCAGCAGCCCCCCGGACGGGCGGTCTAATGAAAAACTGTTTTTT
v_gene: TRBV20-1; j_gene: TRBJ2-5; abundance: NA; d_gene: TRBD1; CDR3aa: CSARGSRGTGKQTQYF; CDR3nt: TGCAGTGCTAGAGGCTCCCGCGGGACAGGGAAGCAGACCCAGTACTTC
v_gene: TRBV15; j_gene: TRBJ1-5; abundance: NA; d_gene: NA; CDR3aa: CATSRVGVSNQPQHF; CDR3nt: TGTGCCACCAGCAGAGTGGGGGTCAGCAATCAGCCCCAGCATTTT
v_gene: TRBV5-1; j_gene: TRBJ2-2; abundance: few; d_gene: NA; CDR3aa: CASFLRRDSQTNTGELFF; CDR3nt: TGCGCCAGCTTTCTGCGGAGGGACTCCCAAACGAACACCGGGGAGCTGTTTTTT
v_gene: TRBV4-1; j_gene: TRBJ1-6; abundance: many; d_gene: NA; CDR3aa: CASSQDPISSYNSPLHF; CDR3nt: TGCGCCAGCAGCCAAGATCCAATAAGCTCCTATAATTCACCCCTCCACTTT
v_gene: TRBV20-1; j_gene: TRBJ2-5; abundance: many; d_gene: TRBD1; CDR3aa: CSATSQGVETQYF; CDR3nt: TGCAGTGCTACGTCACAGGGGGTTGAGACCCAGTACTTC
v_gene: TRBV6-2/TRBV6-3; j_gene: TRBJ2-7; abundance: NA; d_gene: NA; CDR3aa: CASSYGVRYEQYF; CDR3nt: TGTGCCAGCAGTTACGGGGTCCGCTACGAGCAGTACTTC